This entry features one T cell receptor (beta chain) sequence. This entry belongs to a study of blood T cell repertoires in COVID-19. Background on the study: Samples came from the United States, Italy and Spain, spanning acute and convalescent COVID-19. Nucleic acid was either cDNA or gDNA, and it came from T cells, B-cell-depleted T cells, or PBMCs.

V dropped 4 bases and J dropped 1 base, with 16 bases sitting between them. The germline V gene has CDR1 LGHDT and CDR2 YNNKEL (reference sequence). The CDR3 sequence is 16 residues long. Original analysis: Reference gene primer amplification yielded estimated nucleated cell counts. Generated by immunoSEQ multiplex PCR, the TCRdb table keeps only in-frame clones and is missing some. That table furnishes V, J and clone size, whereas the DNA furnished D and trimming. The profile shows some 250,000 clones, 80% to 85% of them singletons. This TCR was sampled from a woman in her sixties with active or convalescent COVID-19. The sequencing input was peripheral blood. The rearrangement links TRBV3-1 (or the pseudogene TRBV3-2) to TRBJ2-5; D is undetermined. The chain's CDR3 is CASSLTSLIAQETQYF. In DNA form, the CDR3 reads TGTGCCAGCAGCCTAACGAGTCTCATTGCCCAAGAGACCCAGTACTTC.